A single sample gave rise to the 10 T cell receptor beta chains below, sequenced in a study of blood T cells in healthy people across ages. The second PCR ran about 6 to 12 cycles with a sample-barcoded 5' primer and J-beta primers. One entry per CDR3 protein results from TCRdb running MiXCR on the 5' RACE reads. This sample has around 850,000 distinct CDR3 sequences, with around 36% found just once. Sequencing was carried out using blood. All receptors come from a man between 18 and 29 years old in good health.

This clonotype has a handful of counts. The chain is built from TRBV28 and TRBJ2-3; TRBD2 matches at 16 bases. Germline assignment: CDR1 MDHEN and CDR2 SYDVKM. The CDR3 extends over 16 amino acids. V shed 7 bases, J shed 5 bases, and the junction held 6 bases outside the gene matches. CDR3 sequence (DNA): TGTGCCAGCACCGGGACTAGCGGGGGGGGTAAAGATACGCAGTATTTT. It codes for CASTGTSGGGKDTQYF.

This clonotype came up many times. V gene TRBV12-3 or TRBV12-4 combines with J gene TRBJ1-4, with D unresolved. The CDR3 spans 16 residues. Between the trimmed V and J ends, which lost 4 bases and 8 bases, there was a span of 20 bases. CDR3 coding DNA: TGTGCCAGCAGTTACCGAAGCCCTAACCGAGGAGAAAAACTGTTTTTT. Translating gives CASSYRSPNRGEKLFF.

This rearrangement joins TRBV30 to TRBJ1-4, with TRBD1 as a possible D gene (5 bases). The CDR3 length is 15 residues. The V end was cut by 1 base, the J end by 2 bases, with 11 bases between. The germline gives CDR1 GTSNPN, CDR2 SVGIG (reference sequence). The DNA of the CDR3 is TGTGCCTGGAGTGGAAGAGGGGTGACTAATGAAAAACTGTTTTTT. Its translation is CAWSGRGVTNEKLFF.

This clonotype was counted a few times. This chain uses TRBV27 with TRBJ2-1, with 7 bases matching TRBD2. Germline CDR1 MNHEY, CDR2 SMNVEV (reference sequence). The J segment lost 1 base and the V segment lost 1 base, leaving 4 bases of the junction unmatched. This CDR3 is 16 amino acids long. CDR3 DNA: TGTGCCAGCAGTTTATTAGTAGCGGGTTCCTACAATGAGCAGTTCTTC. It encodes CASSLLVAGSYNEQFF.

This clonotype occurred a few times. The chain is built from TRBV9 and TRBJ2-3, with a possible D match to TRBD2 (5 bases). The CDR3 has 16 residues. V lost 0 bases and J 8 bases, leaving 19 bases between the germline ends. Germline assignment: CDR1 SGDLS and CDR2 YYNGEE. DNA for the CDR3: TGTGCCAGCAGCGTAGCGGACGAAGCGCCCGCGGGTACGCAGTATTTT. Amino acids: CASSVADEAPAGTQYF.

This clonotype was observed a handful of times. The rearrangement uses TRBV27 and TRBJ1-3, with D possibly TRBD1 on 6 matching bases. V was trimmed by 2 bases and J by 4 bases, leaving 12 bases between them. Germline V gene data show CDR1 as MNHEY and CDR2 as SMNVEV (reference sequence). The CDR3 spans 15 residues. As DNA, the CDR3 is TGTGCCAGCAGTTTAGGGCTGGGGGCCGGAAACACCATATATTTT. Its translation: CASSLGLGAGNTIYF.

In its sample, this clonotype was seen a few times. This rearrangement joins TRBV7-9 to TRBJ2-7, with 9 bases fitting TRBD1. Germline assignment: CDR1 SEHNR and CDR2 FQNEAQ (reference sequence). This CDR3 is 14 amino acids long. Trimming at V came to 4 bases and at J to 5 bases, leaving 6 bases not matched to a gene. CDR3 sequence reads: CASSSGTGSDEQYF. The CDR3 DNA reads as TGTGCCAGCAGCTCTGGGACAGGGAGTGACGAGCAGTACTTC.

The chain joins TRBV6-2 or TRBV6-3 to TRBJ2-1; TRBD2 might be the D (5 bases). V lost 2 bases, J lost 0 bases, and 11 bases lay in between. The CDR3 covers 16 residues. The germline V gene encodes CDR1 MNHEY and CDR2 SVGEGT. CDR3 amino acids: CASSYTAGSSYNEQFF. The CDR3 DNA is TGTGCCAGCAGTTACACGGCGGGTAGCTCCTACAATGAGCAGTTCTTC.

This clonotype was detected a few times. The chain carries TRBV20-1 and TRBJ1-5; D is unclear. The V gene lost 3 bases and the J gene lost 0 bases, with 9 bases spanning the gap. CDR3 length: 14 amino acids. Germline CDR1 and CDR2: DFQATT and SNEGSKA (reference sequence). The CDR3 loop is CSASSGYSNQPQHF. The CDR3 DNA is TGCAGTGCTAGCTCGGGTTATAGCAATCAGCCCCAGCATTTT.

This clonotype was detected a few times. The rearrangement joins TRBV2 to TRBJ2-3; no clear D gene. CDR1 and CDR2 from the germline V gene are SNHLY and FYNNEI. This CDR3 is 14 amino acids long. With 0 bases removed from V and 0 bases from J, the gap between germline ends came to 4 bases. CDR3 coding DNA: TGTGCCAGCAGTGAAGCGGGGAGCACAGATACGCAGTATTTT. This encodes CASSEAGSTDTQYF.